In its sample, the clone carrying this TCR beta chain was seen a few times. The data originate from a study of identical twins. V lost 2 bases, J lost 1 base, and 4 bases stayed unmatched. CDR3 length: 14 amino acids. Germline V gene data show CDR1 as DFQATT and CDR2 as SNEGSKA (reference sequence). TCRdb reanalysed the 5' RACE reads using MiXCR and keeps one entry per CDR3 protein. The sample carries more than 350,000 distinct CDR3 sequences, 7% to 9.5% recorded once. The V and J genes are TRBV20-1 and TRBJ1-2; 7 nucleotides match TRBD1. Sequencing was performed on naive T cells sorted from blood. This sequence originates from a woman aged 45-65 years in good health. DNA of the CDR3: TGCAGTGCTAGAAGGGACAGTAATAACTATGGCTACACCTTC. It translates to CSARRDSNNYGYTF.